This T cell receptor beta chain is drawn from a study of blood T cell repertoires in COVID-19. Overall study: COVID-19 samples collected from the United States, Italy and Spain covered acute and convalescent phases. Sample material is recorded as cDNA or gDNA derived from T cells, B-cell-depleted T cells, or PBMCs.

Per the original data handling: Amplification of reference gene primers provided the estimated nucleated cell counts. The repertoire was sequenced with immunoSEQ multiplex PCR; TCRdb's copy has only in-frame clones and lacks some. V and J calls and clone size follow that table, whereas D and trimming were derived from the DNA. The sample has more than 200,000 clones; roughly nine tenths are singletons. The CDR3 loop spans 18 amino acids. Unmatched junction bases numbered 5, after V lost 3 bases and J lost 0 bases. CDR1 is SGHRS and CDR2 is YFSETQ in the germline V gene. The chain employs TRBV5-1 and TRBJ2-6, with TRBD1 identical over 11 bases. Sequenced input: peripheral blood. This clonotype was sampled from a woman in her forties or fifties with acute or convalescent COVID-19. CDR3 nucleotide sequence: TGCGCCAGCAGCTCAAGGACAGGGGGCGCCTCTGGGGCCAACGTCCTGACTTTC. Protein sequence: CASSSRTGGASGANVLTF.